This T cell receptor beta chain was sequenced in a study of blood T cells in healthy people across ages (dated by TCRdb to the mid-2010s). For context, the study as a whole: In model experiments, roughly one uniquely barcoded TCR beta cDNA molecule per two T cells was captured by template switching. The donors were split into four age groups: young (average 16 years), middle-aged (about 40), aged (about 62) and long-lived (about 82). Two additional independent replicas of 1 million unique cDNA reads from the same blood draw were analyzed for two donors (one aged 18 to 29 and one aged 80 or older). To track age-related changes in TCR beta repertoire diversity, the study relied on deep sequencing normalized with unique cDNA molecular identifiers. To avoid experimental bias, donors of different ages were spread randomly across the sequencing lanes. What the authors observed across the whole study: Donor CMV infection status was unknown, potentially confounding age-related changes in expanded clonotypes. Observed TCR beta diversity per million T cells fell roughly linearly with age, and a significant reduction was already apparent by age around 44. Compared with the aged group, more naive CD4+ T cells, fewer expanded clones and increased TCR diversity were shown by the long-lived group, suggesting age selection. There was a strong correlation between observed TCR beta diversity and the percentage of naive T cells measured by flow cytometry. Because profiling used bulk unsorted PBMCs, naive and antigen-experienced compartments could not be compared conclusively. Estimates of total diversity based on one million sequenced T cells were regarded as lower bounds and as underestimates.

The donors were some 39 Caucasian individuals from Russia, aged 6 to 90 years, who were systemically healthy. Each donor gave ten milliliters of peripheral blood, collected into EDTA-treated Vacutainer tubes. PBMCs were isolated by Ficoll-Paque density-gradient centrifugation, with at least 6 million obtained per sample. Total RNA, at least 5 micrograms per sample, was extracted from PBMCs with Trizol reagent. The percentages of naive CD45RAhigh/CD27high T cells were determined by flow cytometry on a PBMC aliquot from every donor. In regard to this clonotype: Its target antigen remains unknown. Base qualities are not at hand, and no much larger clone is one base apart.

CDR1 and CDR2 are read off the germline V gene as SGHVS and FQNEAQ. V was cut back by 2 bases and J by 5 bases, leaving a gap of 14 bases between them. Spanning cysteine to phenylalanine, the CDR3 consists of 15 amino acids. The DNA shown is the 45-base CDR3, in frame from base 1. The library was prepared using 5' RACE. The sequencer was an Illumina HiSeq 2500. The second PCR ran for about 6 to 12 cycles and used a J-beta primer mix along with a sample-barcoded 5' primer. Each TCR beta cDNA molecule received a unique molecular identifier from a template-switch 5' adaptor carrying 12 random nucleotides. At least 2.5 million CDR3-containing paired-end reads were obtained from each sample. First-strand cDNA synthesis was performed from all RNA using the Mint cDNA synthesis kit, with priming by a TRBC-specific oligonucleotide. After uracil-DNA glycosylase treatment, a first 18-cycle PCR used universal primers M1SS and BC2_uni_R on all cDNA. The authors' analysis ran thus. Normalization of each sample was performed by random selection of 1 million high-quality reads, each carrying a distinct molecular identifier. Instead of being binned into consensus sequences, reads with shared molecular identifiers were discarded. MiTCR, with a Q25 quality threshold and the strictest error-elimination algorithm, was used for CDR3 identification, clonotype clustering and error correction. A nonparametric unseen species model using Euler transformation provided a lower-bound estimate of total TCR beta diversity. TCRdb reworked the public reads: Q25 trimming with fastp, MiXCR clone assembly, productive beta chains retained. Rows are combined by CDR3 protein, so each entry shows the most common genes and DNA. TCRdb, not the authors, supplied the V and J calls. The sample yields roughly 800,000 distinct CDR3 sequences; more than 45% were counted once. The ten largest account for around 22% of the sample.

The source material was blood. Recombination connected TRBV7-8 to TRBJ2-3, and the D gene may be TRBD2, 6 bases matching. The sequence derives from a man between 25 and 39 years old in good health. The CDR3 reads CASSLSGWSEDTQYF. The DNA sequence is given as TGTGCCAGCAGCTTAAGCGGGTGGAGTGAAGATACGCAGTATTTT.